The rows below give T cell receptor beta chains drawn from one sample of a study of T cells in Graves' hyperthyroidism and ophthalmopathy. In TCRdb, the multiplex PCR reads were re-called with MiXCR into one record per CDR3 protein. The sample holds 350,000 to 400,000 distinct CDR3 sequences, over 15% seen once. Sequences were obtained from blood. All receptors derive from a woman in her late teens or twenties with Graves' hyperthyroidism. Both conserved end residues are part of each CDR3. The order of the fields is clone size, J gene, V gene, CDR3 length, D gene, CDR3 protein, CDR3 DNA. A D gene is named only where the DNA matches it firmly. Not every row has a clone size; where given, it reads once, few, many or a size class.

>many|TRBJ1-5|TRBV6-5|14|TRBD1
CASTGQGLDQPQHF
TGTGCCAGCACGGGACAGGGGCTTGATCAGCCCCAGCATTTT
>.|TRBJ1-2|TRBV28|12|.
CASRESNYGYTF
TGTGCCAGCAGAGAGAGTAACTATGGCTACACCTTC
>.|TRBJ2-5|TRBV12-3/TRBV12-4|15|.
CASSLRLAGRETQYF
TGTGCCAGCAGTTTAAGGCTCGCGGGGCGCGAGACCCAGTACTTC
>many|TRBJ1-2|TRBV6-5|15|.
CASSYSISGGRGYTF
TGTGCCAGCAGTTACTCGATCTCCGGGGGACGAGGCTACACCTTC
>.|TRBJ1-2|TRBV5-1|14|TRBD1
CASRRDRDNYGYTF
TGCGCCAGCAGACGGGACAGGGATAACTATGGCTACACCTTC
>.|TRBJ1-1|TRBV6-1|13|.
CASRKTMGAEAFF
TGTGCCAGCAGGAAAACTATGGGGGCTGAAGCTTTCTTT
>few|TRBJ2-5|TRBV5-1|15|TRBD1
CASSRTGTGEETQYF
TGCGCCAGCAGCCGGACCGGGACAGGGGAGGAGACCCAGTACTTC
>medium-sized|TRBJ1-1|TRBV6-5|13|.
CASTLFESGEAFF
TGTGCCAGCACCCTCTTTGAGAGCGGTGAAGCTTTCTTT
>.|TRBJ1-1|TRBV2|12|.
CASHRLSTEAFF
TGTGCCAGCCACAGGTTGTCTACTGAAGCTTTCTTT
>many|TRBJ1-1|TRBV6-6|13|.
CASSLRQAPEAFF
TGTGCCAGCAGTCTCAGACAGGCCCCTGAAGCTTTCTTT
>.|TRBJ2-2|TRBV6-1|13|.
CASSESYTGELFF
TGTGCCAGCAGTGAAAGTTACACCGGGGAGCTGTTTTTT
>many|TRBJ2-7|TRBV7-3|15|.
CASSLRGGQTYEQYF
TGTGCCAGCAGCTTAAGGGGCGGACAAACCTACGAGCAGTACTTC
>many|TRBJ2-7|TRBV7-2|14|.
CASSLITQPYEQYF
TGTGCCAGCAGCTTAATCACACAACCCTACGAGCAGTACTTC
>many|TRBJ2-2|TRBV7-9|13|.
CASSWGTTGELFF
TGTGCCAGCAGCTGGGGGACCACCGGGGAGCTGTTTTTT
>many|TRBJ2-7|TRBV19|15|TRBD2
CASTPPGGGRGEQYF
TGTGCCAGTACTCCCCCCGGGGGGGGGAGAGGCGAGCAGTACTTC
>many|TRBJ2-7|TRBV29-1|13|TRBD1
CSGRDRANGEQYF
TGCAGCGGCCGGGACAGGGCTAACGGCGAGCAGTACTTC
>.|TRBJ1-1|TRBV29-1|13|.
CSVVRGANTEAFF
TGCAGCGTTGTTCGGGGGGCGAACACTGAAGCTTTCTTT
>many|TRBJ2-7|TRBV6-5|13|.
CASSPFGVYEQYF
TGTGCCAGCAGCCCCTTTGGGGTCTACGAGCAGTACTTC
>many|TRBJ2-7|TRBV7-6|16|TRBD1
CASSLVGRGLPYEQYF
TGTGCCAGCAGCTTAGTCGGCAGGGGGCTTCCCTACGAGCAGTACTTC
>few|TRBJ1-1|TRBV5-5|13|TRBD1
CASSGGQARGAFF
TGTGCCAGCAGTGGAGGACAGGCCCGGGGCGCTTTCTTT
>many|TRBJ2-7|TRBV2|14|.
CASTVGPPSYEQYF
TGTGCCAGCACCGTGGGGCCTCCCTCCTACGAGCAGTACTTC
>many|TRBJ2-5|TRBV5-1|14|.
CASSLYTGLETQYF
TGCGCCAGCAGCTTGTATACAGGGTTAGAGACCCAGTACTTC
>.|TRBJ1-2|TRBV10-1|13|.
CASSRASNYGYTF
TGCGCCAGCAGTAGGGCCTCTAACTATGGCTACACCTTC
>many|TRBJ1-5|TRBV28|14|.
CASSLYRVNQPQHF
TGTGCCAGCAGTTTGTATCGGGTCAATCAGCCCCAGCATTTT
>many|TRBJ1-1|TRBV19|15|.
CASSIDGEMNTEAFF
TGTGCCAGTAGTATAGACGGGGAGATGAACACTGAAGCTTTCTTT
>many|TRBJ1-1|TRBV6-5|14|.
CASSYPDTAGEAFF
TGTGCCAGCAGTTACCCGGACACTGCTGGTGAAGCTTTCTTT
>many|TRBJ2-5|TRBV5-1|13|.
CASSGESQETQYF
TGCGCCAGCAGTGGAGAGAGTCAAGAGACCCAGTACTTC
>few|TRBJ1-5|TRBV11-2|14|.
CASSLEAVGQPQHF
TGTGCCAGCAGCTTAGAGGCGGTCGGTCAGCCCCAGCATTTT
>.|TRBJ2-2|TRBV6-4|13|TRBD2
CASSGGATGELFF
TGTGCCAGCAGCGGGGGGGCCACCGGGGAGCTGTTTTTT
>.|TRBJ1-2|TRBV12-5|12|.
CASGVGSYGYTF
TGTGCTAGTGGCGTGGGGTCCTATGGCTACACCTTC
>.|TRBJ1-2|TRBV19|14|.
CASSTRGRQNGYTF
TGTGCCAGTAGTACGCGGGGCAGACAAAATGGTTACACCTTC
>many|TRBJ1-3|TRBV20-1|15|.
CSARDGTQLGNTIYF
TGCAGTGCTAGAGACGGGACGCAACTTGGAAACACCATATATTTT
>many|TRBJ2-7|TRBV2|14|.
CASSEGRQGYEQYF
TGTGCCAGCAGTGAAGGTCGTCAGGGATACGAGCAGTACTTC
>many|TRBJ2-5|TRBV7-3|16|TRBD2
CASSREIAGARETQYF
TGTGCCAGCAGCCGAGAAATAGCGGGGGCGAGAGAGACCCAGTACTTC
>.|TRBJ2-5|TRBV30|13|.
CAWSVGFQETQYF
TGTGCCTGGAGTGTTGGCTTCCAAGAGACCCAGTACTTC
>many|TRBJ2-7|TRBV13|15|.
CASSLAFPGSYEQYF
TGTGCCAGCAGCTTAGCTTTCCCAGGCTCCTACGAGCAGTACTTC
>many|TRBJ2-7|TRBV6-1|14|.
CASLSSISSYEQYF
TGTGCCAGCCTCTCCTCCATTAGCTCCTACGAGCAGTACTTC
>many|TRBJ1-2|TRBV6-5|18|TRBD1
CASSYSGTEKGVNYGYTF
TGTGCCAGCAGTTACTCAGGGACAGAAAAGGGGGTTAACTATGGCTACACCTTC
>many|TRBJ2-7|TRBV5-1|13|TRBD1
CASRVGTAYEQYF
TGCGCCAGCAGGGTCGGGACAGCCTACGAGCAGTACTTC
>many|TRBJ1-1|TRBV12-3/TRBV12-4|15|TRBD1
CASTPPGQENTEAFF
TGTGCCAGCACCCCCCCGGGACAGGAGAACACTGAAGCTTTCTTT
>many|TRBJ2-7|TRBV15|15|TRBD1
CATSRADRGGGEQYF
TGTGCCACCAGCAGAGCTGACAGGGGCGGTGGCGAGCAGTACTTC
>few|TRBJ1-1|TRBV2|14|.
CASSAPGHNTEAFF
TGTGCCAGCAGTGCTCCGGGACACAACACTGAAGCTTTCTTT
>many|TRBJ2-5|TRBV20-1|10|.
CSAWQETQYF
TGCAGTGCCTGGCAAGAGACCCAGTACTTC
>many|TRBJ2-4|TRBV20-1|15|.
CSARDSGGLQNIQYF
TGCAGTGCTAGAGATTCCGGGGGACTCCAAAACATTCAGTACTTC
>.|TRBJ2-7|TRBV7-6|17|.
CASSPSFAERTSYEQYF
TGTGCCAGCAGCCCCAGTTTCGCCGAAAGGACCTCCTACGAGCAGTACTTC
>.|TRBJ2-7|TRBV6-1|15|.
CASSELQLAIYEQYF
TGTGCCAGCAGTGAACTACAGCTTGCTATCTACGAGCAGTACTTC
>few|TRBJ2-7|TRBV19|14|.
CASSRTSTSYEQYF
TGTGCCAGTAGCCGCACCTCCACGTCCTACGAGCAGTACTTC
>many|TRBJ1-1|TRBV7-6|16|.
CASSLEYRGRNTEAFF
TGTGCCAGCAGCTTAGAATATAGGGGCAGGAACACTGAAGCTTTCTTT
>few|TRBJ2-7|TRBV7-9|12|.
CASSLGVGEQCF
TGTGCCAGCAGCTTAGGAGTCGGCGAGCAGTGCTTC
>.|TRBJ2-5|TRBV6-1|13|.
CASRVTGTETQYF
TGTGCCAGCAGGGTCACAGGGACGGAGACCCAGTACTTC
>many|TRBJ2-3|TRBV19|14|TRBD2
CASNPGGETDTQYF
TGTGCCAGTAATCCGGGGGGTGAAACAGATACGCAGTATTTT
>many|TRBJ1-1|TRBV10-3|13|.
CAITPGSAHEAFF
TGTGCCATCACCCCAGGGTCCGCCCATGAAGCTTTCTTT
>few|TRBJ2-5|TRBV10-1|16|TRBD1
CASSESGTGGQETQYF
TGCGCCAGCAGTGAGTCAGGGACAGGGGGTCAAGAGACCCAGTACTTC